This TCR beta chain originates from a study of OX40 agonist ivuxolimab in advanced cancers. As for the study in general: All patients had ivuxolimab intravenously every 2 weeks at 0.01 to 10 mg/kg. General study results and limits: Doses of 0.1 to 3.0 mg/kg were accompanied by clonal expansion of CD4+ and CD8+ blood T cells by week 6. The investigators did not determine what antigen specificity the expanded peripheral T cells had.

This CDR3 region has 14 residues. V was trimmed by 1 base and J by 3 bases, leaving 8 bases between them. CDR1 is SEHNR and CDR2 is FQNEAQ in the germline V gene (reference sequence). TCRdb's table, derived via immunoSEQ multiplex PCR, lists solely in-frame clones and lacks some. The sample records 53,000 or so clones, around 82% being singletons. Concerning this clone itself: Its antigen is unidentified.

V gene TRBV7-9 combines with J gene TRBJ2-3; D gene uncertain. The sequences come from CD4+ or CD8+ T cells sorted from blood, collected in a trial of the OX40 agonist ivuxolimab. The source of this sequence is an adult with an advanced solid tumor such as melanoma, head and neck, liver or kidney cancer. CDR3 sequence reads: CASSLVVGTDTQYF. Here the CDR3 DNA reads TGTGCCAGCAGCTTAGTTGTCGGGACAGATACGCAGTATTTT.